One sample yielded the 23 T cell receptor beta chains listed below, sequenced in a study of CD8 T cells in Susac syndrome. An input of roughly 0.45 to 1 ug of RNA was subjected to reverse transcription using random hexamers. A single record per CDR3 protein comes from TCRdb applying MiXCR to the immunoSEQ multiplex PCR reads. Of 250,000 to 300,000 distinct CDR3 sequences in the sample, around nine tenths are singletons; the top ten hold around 0.18%. Sequences were obtained from CD8+ T cells from PBMCs. These receptors were collected from a human donor with multiple sclerosis.

The chain has TRBV13 and TRBJ2-5, with TRBD2 matching over 7 bases. J gave up 5 bases and V 5 bases, and 8 bases lay outside the gene matches. The germline CDR1 and CDR2 sequences are PRHDT and FYEKMQ (reference sequence). The CDR3 covers 14 residues. CDR3 in amino acids: CASSPGGRVETQYF. For the CDR3, the DNA is TGTGCCAGCAGCCCGGGGGGACGGGTTGAGACCCAGTACTTC.

This rearrangement joins TRBV4-3 to TRBJ2-1; D assignment may be TRBD1 or TRBD2 (6 bases each). This CDR3 is built from 17 residues. Germline loops: CDR1 LGHNA, CDR2 YSLEER. Trimming took off 1 base at V and 0 bases at J, with 13 bases between the two ends. The CDR3 loop is CASSQARGDFSYNEQFF. The CDR3 bases are TGCGCCAGCAGCCAAGCGAGGGGGGATTTCTCCTACAATGAGCAGTTCTTC.

The V call is TRBV19, the J call TRBJ1-4, with 12 bases fitting TRBD1. Trimming removed 7 bases from V and 10 bases from J; junction bases left unmatched: 7. The length of the CDR3 is 14 residues. Germline V gene sequence: CDR1 LNHDA, CDR2 SQIVND (reference sequence). CDR3 nucleotide sequence: TGTGCCAGTACCCCGGGACAGGGGGCCGGAAAACTGTTTTTT. Amino acid sequence: CASTPGQGAGKLFF.

This clonotype was recorded once. The V and J genes are TRBV5-1 and TRBJ2-1; D gene uncertain. The CDR3 has 12 amino acids. Trimming took 4 bases from V and 8 from J, leaving 10 bases between them. CDR1 is SGHRS, CDR2 YFSETQ, per germline. The CDR3 region is CASSGWLDEQFF. CDR3 in DNA: TGCGCCAGCAGCGGATGGCTTGATGAGCAGTTCTTC.

The J gene is TRBJ2-5, the V gene TRBV6-1; D is possibly TRBD2 (6 bases). In germline, CDR1 is MNHNS, CDR2 SASEGT. This CDR3 comprises 18 residues. V dropped 4 bases and J dropped 3 bases, with 24 bases sitting between them. The CDR3 here is CASSVGMRLGAREETQYF. DNA of the CDR3: TGTGCCAGCAGTGTTGGGATGAGACTAGGGGCTAGGGAAGAGACCCAGTACTTC.

The rearrangement joins TRBV9 to TRBJ1-2; 7 bases are shared with TRBD1. Germline CDR1 is SGDLS and CDR2 is YYNGEE. The CDR3 loop spans 14 amino acids. Trimming removed 2 bases from V and 8 bases from J; junction bases left unmatched: 9. CDR3: CASSVGRGLDGYTF. CDR3 sequence (DNA): TGTGCCAGCAGCGTCGGAAGGGGGCTCGACGGCTACACCTTC.

The chain couples TRBV11-2 to TRBJ2-5; maybe TRBD2 (6 bases). The germline V and J ends were trimmed by 5 bases and 5 bases, with 21 bases remaining between them. The CDR3 sequence is 16 residues long. Germline V gene lookup returns CDR1 SGHAT and CDR2 FQNNGV. The CDR3, as DNA: TGTGCCAGCAGCCGCAGGGAGGTTCCCGAGTGGGAGACCCAGTACTTC. This codes for CASSRREVPEWETQYF.

DNA for the CDR3: TGTGCCAGCAGCACACTAGCAGGGGACTCCTACAATGAGCAGTTCTTC. Translated: CASSTLAGDSYNEQFF. V gene TRBV27 combines with J gene TRBJ2-1; D is possibly TRBD1 or TRBD2 (6 bases each). The germline V gene encodes CDR1 MNHEY and CDR2 SMNVEV (reference sequence). Trimming took off 6 bases at V and 0 bases at J, with 15 bases between the two ends. CDR3 length: 16 amino acids.

This chain links TRBV27 with TRBJ2-1; 11 bases align to TRBD2. The CDR3 is 15 residues long. V shed 2 bases, J shed 6 bases, and the junction held 3 bases outside the gene matches. The germline V gene has CDR1 MNHEY and CDR2 SMNVEV (reference sequence). For the CDR3, the DNA is TGTGCCAGCAGTTTAATAGCGGGGGGGTTCAATGAGCAGTTCTTC. Translation: CASSLIAGGFNEQFF.

V gene TRBV2 combines with J gene TRBJ2-1; D is possibly TRBD2 (5 bases). Per the germline V gene, CDR1 is SNHLY and CDR2 is FYNNEI. CDR3 length: 13 amino acids. The ends were cut back, 6 bases at V and 0 bases at J, with 6 bases in the middle. The CDR3 coding sequence is TGTGCCAGCAGCCGGGGCTCCTACAATGAGCAGTTCTTC. Amino acid sequence: CASSRGSYNEQFF.

This chain uses TRBV5-6 with TRBJ1-1, with D unresolved. This CDR3 region has 15 residues. Trimming removed 3 bases from V and 0 bases from J, with 12 bases in between. Germline loops: CDR1 SGHDT, CDR2 YYEEEE. The CDR3 here is CASSYVRRLNTEAFF. CDR3 in DNA: TGTGCCAGCAGCTACGTCAGGAGGTTGAACACTGAAGCTTTCTTT. Drawing the rest from reference TRBV5-6 and TRBJ1-1, the complete variable domain is DAGVTQSPTHLIKTRGQQVTLRCSPKSGHDTVSWYQQALGQGPQFIFQYYEEEERQRGNFPDRFSGHQFPNYSSELNVNALLLGDSALYLCASSYVRRLNTEAFFGQGTRLTVV.

This rearrangement joins TRBV6-5 to TRBJ2-3; TRBD1 agrees at 8 bases. The CDR3 is made up of 15 amino acids. The germline gives CDR1 MNHEY, CDR2 SVGAGI. V gave up 5 bases and J gave up 1 base; unmatched junction bases: 5. The CDR3 here is CASSANRGGTDTQYF. The CDR3, as DNA: TGTGCCAGCAGTGCAAACAGGGGGGGCACAGATACGCAGTATTTT.

This chain joins TRBV20-1 and TRBJ2-7; D perhaps matches TRBD1 (5 bases). The CDR3 consists of 18 residues. Germline-derived CDR1 and CDR2 are DFQATT and SNEGSKA (reference sequence). Trimming stripped 6 bases from V and 2 bases from J, with 29 bases between. The CDR3, as DNA: TGCAGTGCCAACCGCGTAGAGCACCAGGGTGCCTCTCCCTACGAGCAGTACTTC. Translated, it gives CSANRVEHQGASPYEQYF.

The V and J genes are TRBV2 and TRBJ2-7; either TRBD1 or TRBD2 may fit D (5 bases each). The V end was cut by 6 bases, the J end by 3 bases, with 12 bases between. The germline CDR1 and CDR2 sequences are SNHLY and FYNNEI. The CDR3 loop spans 13 amino acids. This CDR3 is CASRGEPVYEQYF. The DNA for the CDR3 is TGTGCCAGCAGGGGGGAGCCGGTCTACGAGCAGTACTTC. The full variable domain, in which reference TRBV2 and TRBJ2-7 provide the parts outside the CDR3, is EPEVTQTPSHQVTQMGQEVILRCVPISNHLYFYWYRQILGQKVEFLVSFYNNEISEKSEIFDDQFSVERPDGSNFTLKIRSTKLEDSAMYFCASRGEPVYEQYFGPGTRLTVT.

The CDR3 nucleotides are TGTGCCGTCGCTAGGACTAGCGGGAGGCCGGATTACAATGAGCAGTTCTTC. Protein sequence: CAVARTSGRPDYNEQFF. The chain uses TRBV2 and TRBJ2-1, with TRBD2 identical over 14 bases. Germline CDR1 is SNHLY and CDR2 is FYNNEI. The V gene end was trimmed by 11 bases and the J gene end by 4 bases; junction bases not matched to a gene: 13. This CDR3 is 17 amino acids long.

The gene calls are TRBV28 and TRBJ2-3; TRBD2 agrees at 9 bases. The germline V gene has CDR1 MDHEN and CDR2 SYDVKM. This CDR3 has 16 residues. V shed 11 bases, J shed 5 bases, and the junction held 17 bases outside the gene matches. The CDR3 is CAGQATGLARRDTQYF. The CDR3 DNA reads TGTGCCGGCCAGGCCACGGGACTAGCCCGACGAGATACGCAGTATTTT.

The chain has TRBV20-1 and TRBJ1-2; D gene unclear. V dropped 5 bases and J dropped 5 bases, with 21 bases sitting between them. CDR1 is DFQATT and CDR2 is SNEGSKA in the germline V gene (reference sequence). The CDR3 sequence is 15 residues long. The CDR3 DNA is TGCAGTGCTCACCCCGGACTGAAGATCTTTTATGGCTACACCTTC. Its protein product is CSAHPGLKIFYGYTF.

There are a few counts of this clonotype. The chain couples TRBV11-2 to TRBJ1-6; possible D gene TRBD1, 5 bases. Germline CDR1 SGHAT, CDR2 FQNNGV. CDR3 size: 16 residues. Trimming stripped 4 bases from V and 6 bases from J, with 16 bases between. The CDR3 reads CASSYGGIAINSPLHF. The CDR3 bases are TGTGCCAGCAGCTATGGGGGTATTGCTATTAATTCACCCCTCCACTTT. Filled out from reference TRBV11-2 and TRBJ1-6, the complete variable domain reads EAGVAQSPRYKIIEKRQSVAFWCNPISGHATLYWYQQILGQGPKLLIQFQNNGVVDDSQLPKDRFSAERLKGVDSTLKIQPAKLEDSAVYLCASSYGGIAINSPLHFGNGTRLTVT.

The chain combines TRBV4-3 with TRBJ1-2; TRBD1 might be the D (5 bases). This CDR3 region has 13 residues. Per the germline V gene, CDR1 is LGHNA and CDR2 is YSLEER. V lost 1 base, J lost 6 bases, and 9 bases lay in between. The CDR3 sequence: CASSQVSGDGYTF. DNA for the CDR3: TGCGCCAGCAGCCAAGTATCGGGGGATGGCTACACCTTC.

V usage is TRBV4-1 and J usage is TRBJ1-6, with D maybe TRBD1 (6 bases). The CDR3 is 17 residues long. Trimming shortened V by 4 bases and J by 9 bases, and 22 bases separated the two germline ends. Germline V gives CDR1 MGHRA, CDR2 YSYEKL. Written as DNA, the CDR3 is TGCGCCAGCAGCCCCAACCCTCGGACAGCCGGGCCTTCACCCCTCCACTTT. Translated, it gives CASSPNPRTAGPSPLHF.

The genes are TRBV7-9 and TRBJ2-2, with unresolved D. Trimming removed 0 bases from V and 6 bases from J, with 8 bases in between. The CDR3 sequence is 14 residues long. Germline lookup yields CDR1 SEHNR and CDR2 FQNEAQ (reference sequence). CDR3 region: CASSLAGTPGELFF. The DNA of the CDR3 is TGTGCCAGCAGCTTAGCGGGAACTCCCGGGGAGCTGTTTTTT.

This chain connects TRBV28 to TRBJ2-1; 7 nucleotides line up with TRBD1. Losses at the gene ends were 3 bases for V and 8 bases for J; bases not matched to a gene: 7. The germline CDR1 and CDR2 sequences are MDHEN and SYDVKM. The CDR3 is 14 amino acids. In DNA form, the CDR3 reads TGTGCCAGCAGTTTGCGCGACAGGGCCGATGAGCAGTTCTTC. Encoded protein: CASSLRDRADEQFF.

The chain links TRBV6-1 to TRBJ1-2, with a tentative D call TRBD1 (5 bases). The CDR3 contains 15 residues. V dropped 3 bases and J dropped 3 bases, with 14 bases sitting between them. Germline CDR1 reads MNHNS; CDR2 reads SASEGT. This chain's CDR3 is CASSDSPEGYYGYTF. The CDR3 nucleotides are TGTGCCAGCAGTGACAGTCCGGAGGGGTACTATGGCTACACCTTC.